This is a list of T cell receptor beta chains from one sample in a study of blood T cell repertoires in COVID-19. Assay: immunoSEQ multiplex PCR; the TCRdb copy retains only in-frame clones and omits some. The sample carries about 200,000 clones, about 90% recorded once. Source material: peripheral blood. Receptors originate from a woman in her sixties or seventies with acute or convalescent COVID-19. Both conserved end residues are part of each CDR3. A D gene is named only where the DNA matches it firmly. Size is omitted from some rows. Given values are once, few, many or a class for expanded clones.

TRBD2	TRBV14	TRBJ2-1	.	CASSQASGRWYNEQFF	TGTGCCAGCAGCCAAGCTAGCGGGAGGTGGTACAATGAGCAGTTCTTC
TRBD2	TRBV18	TRBJ2-7	once	CASSQSGGPYEQYF	TGTGCCAGCTCACAGAGCGGGGGGCCCTACGAGCAGTACTTC
.	TRBV5-1	TRBJ2-2	.	CASSLVVTGNTGELFF	TGCGCCAGCAGCTTGGTGGTGACAGGGAACACCGGGGAGCTGTTTTTT
.	TRBV28	TRBJ1-5	.	CASSFVRVDSNQPQHF	TGTGCCAGCAGTTTCGTCAGGGTCGATAGCAATCAGCCCCAGCATTTT
.	TRBV11-2	TRBJ1-4	once	CASSLSTGNEKLFF	TGTGCCAGCAGCTTAAGTACGGGTAATGAAAAACTGTTTTTT
.	TRBV10-3	TRBJ1-2	.	CAISKESYGYTF	TGTGCCATCAGTAAGGAGAGCTATGGCTACACCTTC
TRBD2	TRBV11-3	TRBJ2-7	.	CASSSQGSGRGEQYF	TGTGCCAGCAGCTCCCAAGGGAGCGGGAGGGGCGAGCAGTACTTC
.	TRBV7-2	TRBJ1-2	.	CASSLDPQRGYTF	TGTGCCAGCAGCTTAGACCCTCAACGGGGCTACACCTTC
.	TRBV7-2	TRBJ2-1	.	CASRIGGGTSVREQFF	TGTGCCAGCAGAATAGGGGGGGGTACTTCGGTCCGTGAGCAGTTCTTC
TRBD2	TRBV4-1	TRBJ2-1	.	CASRTPGTSGHNEQFF	TGCGCCAGCAGGACCCCCGGGACTAGCGGACACAATGAGCAGTTCTTC
.	TRBV5-6	TRBJ2-3	.	CASSSAGLPTDTQYF	TGTGCCAGCAGCTCGGCCGGACTACCAACAGATACGCAGTATTTT
.	TRBV27	TRBJ2-3	.	CASSSVSRTDTQYF	TGTGCCAGCAGTTCGGTTTCGCGCACAGATACGCAGTATTTT
.	TRBV18	TRBJ2-7	.	CASSTREIGYEQYF	TGTGCCAGCTCCACCCGGGAGATTGGCTACGAGCAGTACTTC
TRBD1	TRBV10-3	TRBJ2-1	.	CAISELPTGDYNEQFF	TGTGCCATCAGTGAGCTACCGACAGGGGATTACAATGAGCAGTTCTTC
.	TRBV6-5	TRBJ2-3	.	CASSSPSRTADTQYF	TGTGCCAGCAGTTCCCCCAGCCGCACAGCAGATACGCAGTATTTT
TRBD1	TRBV5-1	TRBJ2-7	.	CASSPRQGIEKEQYF	TGCGCCAGCAGCCCAAGACAGGGAATAGAGAAAGAGCAGTACTTC
.	TRBV6-5	TRBJ1-2	.	CASSSLVDYGYTF	TGTGCCAGCAGTTCGCTGGTAGACTATGGCTACACCTTC
TRBD1	TRBV7-2	TRBJ1-5	once	CASSLATGGTNQPQHF	TGTGCCAGCAGCTTAGCGACAGGGGGCACCAATCAGCCCCAGCATTTT
.	TRBV19	TRBJ1-3	.	CATSNTGNTIYF	TGTGCCACTTCCAACACGGGAAACACCATATATTTT
TRBD1	TRBV10-2	TRBJ2-6	.	CASSRTGWSGANVLTF	TGCGCCAGCAGTCGGACAGGGTGGTCTGGGGCCAACGTCCTGACTTTC
TRBD1	TRBV3-1/TRBV3-2	TRBJ1-1	.	CASSQLATGPDEAFF	TGTGCCAGCAGCCAGCTAGCGACAGGGCCAGATGAAGCTTTCTTT
TRBD1	TRBV18	TRBJ1-5	few	CASSGQGTAEPQHF	TGTGCCAGCTCGGGACAGGGTACCGCTGAACCCCAGCATTTT
TRBD1	TRBV2	TRBJ1-5	.	CASTRGQAPQPQHF	TGTGCCAGCACTCGCGGACAGGCCCCCCAGCCCCAGCATTTT
.	TRBV28	TRBJ1-2	.	CASSLWKARNYGYTF	TGTGCCAGCAGTTTATGGAAAGCGCGGAACTATGGCTACACCTTC
TRBD1	TRBV25-1	TRBJ1-2	.	CASRRGQEYGYTF	TGTGCCAGCAGGAGGGGACAGGAATATGGCTACACCTTC
TRBD1	TRBV6-6	TRBJ1-6	.	CASSFTQGQGNSPLHF	TGTGCCAGCAGTTTCACCCAGGGACAGGGTAATTCACCCCTCCACTTT
TRBD1	TRBV29-1	TRBJ2-1	.	CSASGTGGFNEQFF	TGCAGCGCCTCCGGGACAGGGGGATTCAATGAGCAGTTCTTC
.	TRBV11-2	TRBJ2-7	.	CASTSQGSLTSQQYF	TGTGCCAGCACCTCGCAGGGCAGCCTTACTAGCCAGCAGTACTTC
TRBD1	TRBV6-5	TRBJ1-2	once	CASSYDREVLYGYTF	TGTGCCAGCAGTTACGACAGGGAGGTCCTCTATGGCTACACCTTC
.	TRBV19	TRBJ2-5	.	CASSIVEGRKTQYF	TGTGCCAGTAGTATAGTGGAGGGGAGGAAGACCCAGTACTTC
TRBD1	TRBV24-1	TRBJ2-7	once	CATSDITHGTGDHEQYF	TGTGCCACCAGTGATATAACCCACGGGACAGGGGACCACGAGCAGTACTTC